This TCR beta chain was sequenced for a study of blood T cells in healthy people across ages (dated by TCRdb to between 2015 and 2016). About the investigation overall: In model experiments, template switching captured roughly one uniquely barcoded TCR beta cDNA molecule for every two T cells. Using deep sequencing normalized with unique cDNA molecular identifiers, the study measured how TCR beta repertoire diversity changes with age. Four age groups were formed from the donors: young (average 16 years), middle-aged (around 41), aged (around 62) and long-lived (approximately 78). Two additional independent replicas of 1 million unique cDNA reads from the same blood draw were analyzed for two donors (one aged 18 to 30 and one aged 80 or older).

The CDR3 contains 13 residues, cysteine and phenylalanine counted. Here the CDR3 DNA is all that survives: 39 bases in frame from base 1. CDR1 is given as SNHLY and CDR2 as FYNNEI, both from the germline V gene. Library preparation used 5' RACE. The reads were generated on an Illumina HiSeq 2500. A second PCR of about 6 to 12 cycles was run with a J-beta primer mix and a sample-barcoded 5' primer. Each TCR beta cDNA molecule received a unique molecular identifier from a template-switch 5' adaptor carrying 12 random nucleotides. Each sample yielded at least 2.5 million CDR3-containing paired-end reads. All of the RNA was converted into first-strand cDNA using the Mint cDNA synthesis kit, with a TRBC-specific oligonucleotide serving as the primer. Following uracil-DNA glycosylase treatment, all cDNA underwent a first 18-cycle PCR with the universal primers M1SS and BC2_uni_R. The authors' analysis ran thus. Each sample was normalized by randomly selecting 1 million high-quality reads, each carrying a distinct molecular identifier. Reads with shared molecular identifiers were discarded instead of being binned into consensus sequences. MiTCR, set to a Q25 quality threshold and the strictest error-elimination algorithm, was used for CDR3 identification, clonotype clustering and error correction. A nonparametric unseen species model using Euler transformation provided a lower-bound estimate of total TCR beta diversity. TCRdb reprocessing: public reads trimmed at Q25 with fastp, clones called with MiXCR, in-frame beta chains kept. Every CDR3 protein is listed once, alongside the most common genes and DNA of its rows. The V and J calls and clone size are TCRdb's, not the authors'. The sample contains about 720,000 distinct CDR3 sequences, 20% to 25% of them found a single time. Approximately 3.7% of the sample rests with the top ten.

Remarks on this clonotype: The antigen it recognizes is unknown. Base qualities were left out, and no much larger clone turns up one base away.

Systemically healthy Caucasian individuals from Russia, 35 to 40 in total and aged roughly 6 to 95 years, were included as donors. Roughly 11 milliliters of peripheral blood were drawn from each donor into EDTA-treated Vacutainer tubes. Ficoll-Paque density-gradient centrifugation was used to isolate PBMCs, with at least 6.5 million per sample. Trizol reagent was used to extract total RNA from PBMCs, with at least 5.5 micrograms per sample. For every donor, flow cytometry on a PBMC aliquot measured the percentage of naive CD45RAhigh/CD27high T cells. Study-level results and caveats: Compared with the aged group, more naive CD4+ T cells, fewer expanded clones and increased TCR diversity were shown by the long-lived group, suggesting age selection. Observed TCR beta diversity per million T cells fell roughly linearly with age, and a significant reduction was already apparent by age roughly 40. Estimates of total diversity based on one million sequenced T cells were regarded as lower bounds and as underestimates. Donor CMV infection status was unknown, potentially confounding age-related changes in expanded clonotypes. A strong correlation was found between observed TCR beta diversity and the percentage of naive T cells measured by flow cytometry. Bulk unsorted PBMC profiling prevented conclusive comparison of naive and antigen-experienced compartments.

Separately, the same data were catalogued under a study of T cells of mothers and their children. The second paper states: Nine systemically healthy Caucasian individuals, comprising three mothers and their six children, were included as donors. cDNA synthesis used all of the extracted RNA, with approximately 1.4 ug of RNA in each 15 ul reaction. In the second PCR, the M1S primer introduced both the sample barcodes and 2-4 random nucleotides. More than 8 million TCR beta CDR3 reads were obtained from each mother, and roughly 3.1 million reads were obtained from each child. Thymic selection similarly shapes TCR recombination output in related and unrelated pairs, with minor effect from inherited differences. Normalized repertoire overlap was always found to be slightly, but never significantly, higher in related mother-child pairs than in unrelated mother-child pairs. No persistent microchimeric T cell clones were found, with a detection sensitivity of roughly 92 clones per million clonotypes. The study used deep NGS to compare TCR beta repertoires of mothers and children, seeking features distinguishing related mother-child pairs from unrelated individuals. Mothers averaged around 40 +/- 4 years of age and children averaged around 10 +/- 4 years. Libraries were sequenced on Illumina HiSeq 2000 with 100+100 nt paired-end reads after adapter ligation with NEBNext reagents. To prevent cross-contamination, the mother and child libraries were prepared one month apart and sequenced in separate runs. For each donor, somewhere between roughly 450,000 and 2,100,000 distinct TCR beta clonotypes were identified. Naive TCR beta clonotypes were estimated from low-frequency clonotypes matched to each donor's FACS-determined naive share, without sorting.

The source of this sequence is a boy aged 5 to 17 in good health. The sequence is built from TRBV2 and TRBJ2-5; 7 of the junction bases match TRBD1. Judging by the DNA end, TRBJ2-7 fits better; the J call may be wrong. The material sequenced was blood. The sequenced DNA is TGTGCCAGCAGCTCCGACAGGGTCCACGAGCAGTACTTC. It encodes CASSSDRVHEQYF.